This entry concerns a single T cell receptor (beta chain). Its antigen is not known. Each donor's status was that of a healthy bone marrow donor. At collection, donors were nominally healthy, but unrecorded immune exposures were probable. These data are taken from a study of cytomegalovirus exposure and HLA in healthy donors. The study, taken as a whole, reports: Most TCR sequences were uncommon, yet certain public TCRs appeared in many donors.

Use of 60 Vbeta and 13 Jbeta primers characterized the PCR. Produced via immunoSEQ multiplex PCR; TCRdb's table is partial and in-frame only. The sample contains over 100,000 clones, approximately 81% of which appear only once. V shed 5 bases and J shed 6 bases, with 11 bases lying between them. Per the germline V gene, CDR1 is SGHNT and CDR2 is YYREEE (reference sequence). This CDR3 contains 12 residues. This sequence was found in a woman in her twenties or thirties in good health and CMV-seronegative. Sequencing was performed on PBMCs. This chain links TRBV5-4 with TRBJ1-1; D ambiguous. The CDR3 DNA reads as TGTGCCAGCAGTGAGGCCGGTCCTGAAGCTTTCTTT. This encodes CASSEAGPEAFF.